This record covers a single T cell receptor beta chain. Authors' analysis steps: Amplification with reference gene primers provided the estimates of nucleated cell counts. TCRdb's copy holds only in-frame clones and misses some; the assay was immunoSEQ multiplex PCR. From that table come the V and J calls and clone size; the DNA was used to work out D and trimming. Altogether 200,000 to 250,000 clones are present, more than 80% being singletons, with the ten largest covering roughly 1.3%. The data belong to a study of blood T cell repertoires in COVID-19. Study context: The cDNA or gDNA used as material had been derived from T cells, B-cell-depleted T cells, or PBMCs.

The CDR3 covers 16 residues. Germline V gives CDR1 SGHTA, CDR2 FQGNSA. The J segment lost 6 bases and the V segment lost 4 bases, leaving 12 bases of the junction unmatched. In Seattle, patients joined the study during active infection and were tracked longitudinally. Material: peripheral blood. The chain carries TRBV7-2 and TRBJ2-7; 10 nucleotides line up with TRBD1. The source of this sequence is a woman aged 25 to 39 with COVID-19, enrolled during active disease. The CDR3 protein is CASSSPVWDRGGEQYF. The CDR3 DNA reads TGTGCCAGCAGCTCCCCCGTCTGGGACAGGGGTGGCGAGCAGTACTTC.